Each of the 6 T cell receptor beta chains below was sequenced from the same sample in a study of blood T cell repertoires in COVID-19. Clones were read by immunoSEQ multiplex PCR, and TCRdb kept only the in-frame ones, dropping some. The data show 60,000 to 90,000 clones, roughly 82% seen once. Sequencing input: peripheral blood. All receptors come from a woman between 45 and 60 years old with acute or convalescent COVID-19.

This clone was observed once. The V and J genes are TRBV5-4 and TRBJ2-7; D is perhaps TRBD2 (5 bases). Looked up from germline, CDR1 is SGHNT and CDR2 is YYREEE (reference sequence). Trimming left V 3 bases short and J 4 bases short, with 5 bases between. This CDR3 has 11 residues. The CDR3 is CASSSGYEQYF. CDR3 nucleotide sequence: TGTGCCAGCAGCTCGGGGTACGAGCAGTACTTC.

As DNA, the CDR3 is TGTGCCAGCAGTGCGCGGCAGGGAGGCAGCGAGCAGTACTTC. Its translation: CASSARQGGSEQYF. The chain combines TRBV2 with TRBJ2-7; D may be TRBD2 (6 bases). The CDR3 has 14 residues. Trimming cost V 4 bases and J 6 bases, with 16 bases left between them. Germline CDR1 and CDR2: SNHLY and FYNNEI. Drawing the rest from reference TRBV2 and TRBJ2-7, the complete variable domain is EPEVTQTPSHQVTQMGQEVILRCVPISNHLYFYWYRQILGQKVEFLVSFYNNEISEKSEIFDDQFSVERPDGSNFTLKIRSTKLEDSAMYFCASSARQGGSEQYFGPGTRLTVT.

The V and J genes are TRBV18 and TRBJ1-3; no reliable D call. The CDR3 loop spans 14 amino acids. Germline V gene data show CDR1 as KGHSH and CDR2 as LQKENI. Trimming took off 3 bases at V and 0 bases at J, with 6 bases between the two ends. CDR3 loop: CASSPRDSGNTIYF. As DNA, the CDR3 is TGTGCCAGCTCACCCCGGGACTCTGGAAACACCATATATTTT.

This chain links TRBV19 with TRBJ1-5, with TRBD1 matching over 7 bases. The CDR3 has 15 amino acids. Per germline, CDR1 LNHDA and CDR2 SQIVND (reference sequence). Trimming cost V 6 bases and J 1 base; bases outside gene matches: 6. CDR3 in amino acids: CASSTGALSNQPQHF. CDR3 bases: TGTGCCAGTAGCACAGGGGCCCTGAGCAATCAGCCCCAGCATTTT.

V gene TRBV4-1 combines with J gene TRBJ2-7; TRBD1 aligns across 8 bases. This CDR3 is 13 amino acids long. Trimming at V came to 5 bases and at J to 4 bases, leaving 4 bases not matched to a gene. Germline values: CDR1 MGHRA, CDR2 YSYEKL. The CDR3 protein is CASSTDRVYEQYF. The CDR3, as DNA: TGCGCCAGCAGCACGGACAGGGTGTACGAGCAGTACTTC.

The genes are TRBV28 and TRBJ1-2, with TRBD1 as a possible D gene (5 bases). From germline, CDR1 is MDHEN and CDR2 SYDVKM. V was pared by 3 bases and J by 5 bases, with 13 bases between. This CDR3 is 14 amino acids long. As DNA, the CDR3 is TGTGCCAGCAGTTTTACCGGGGGACCTTATGGCTACACCTTC. This translates into CASSFTGGPYGYTF.